The 20 T cell receptor beta chains in this list originate from one sample, sequenced in a study of CD8 T cells in ankylosing spondylitis (dated 2017 in TCRdb). The library was made by 5' RACE. The instrument was an Illumina HiSeq 2500. Through fastp at Q25 and MiXCR, TCRdb rebuilt clones from the public reads, retaining in-frame beta chains. Under each unique CDR3 protein, matching rows form one entry showing the most common genes and DNA. For this sample the table gives some 270,000 distinct CDR3 sequences, of which over 15% were detected only once. In total, the top ten clones hold around 30% of the sample. Sequencing was performed on blood, either unsorted or a sorted T cell fraction (not recorded which). The receptors come from a male donor with ankylosing spondylitis or in good health (not recorded which).

This clonotype was counted between two and nine times. The chain joins TRBV19 to TRBJ2-2; 7 positions agree with TRBD1. V shed 6 bases, J shed 2 bases, and the junction held 9 bases outside the gene matches. The CDR3 covers 16 residues. Germline V gives CDR1 LNHDA, CDR2 SQIVND (reference sequence). The CDR3 DNA is TGTGCCAGTAGATCTTCGACAGGGCGCAACACCGGGGAGCTGTTTTTT. Translating it yields CASRSSTGRNTGELFF.

This clonotype was counted many times. The V and J genes are TRBV29-1 and TRBJ1-1; D gene ambiguous. The CDR3 loop spans 13 amino acids. V was pared by 0 bases and J by 0 bases, with 5 bases between. The germline CDR1 and CDR2 sequences are SQVTM and ANQGSEA. CDR3 in amino acids: CSVEDGLNTEAFF. In DNA, the CDR3 is TGCAGCGTTGAAGACGGCCTGAACACTGAAGCTTTCTTT.

The chain uses TRBV20-1 and TRBJ2-7; unclear D gene. The ends were cut back, 0 bases at V and 0 bases at J, with 9 bases in the middle. Per germline, CDR1 DFQATT and CDR2 SNEGSKA (reference sequence). The CDR3 contains 14 residues. CDR3 DNA: TGCAGTGCTAGAGATTGGATAAGCTCCTACGAGCAGTACTTC. This gives the protein CSARDWISSYEQYF.

The chain employs TRBV29-1 and TRBJ2-7; unclear D gene. Per the germline V gene, CDR1 is SQVTM and CDR2 is ANQGSEA. The CDR3 sequence is 13 residues long. Trimming took off 4 bases at V and 2 bases at J, with 12 bases between the two ends. CDR3 amino acids: CSVVDGYTYEQYF. CDR3 nucleotide sequence: TGCAGCGTTGTTGACGGGTACACCTACGAGCAGTACTTC.

This clonotype was counted once. A junction boundary mismatches the germline segment, possibly from a read error. For the CDR3, the DNA is TGCAGTGCTAGAGGATTCGAGGCGATCCGCACAGATAGGCAGTATTTT. This translates into CSARGFEAIRTDRQYF. V and J are TRBV20-1 and TRBJ2-3; D gene unclear. The CDR3 runs 16 residues. Per germline, CDR1 DFQATT and CDR2 SNEGSKA (reference sequence).

This clonotype was counted between two and nine times. V and J are TRBV9 and TRBJ2-5; 8 positions agree with TRBD1. This CDR3 has 16 residues. V lost 1 base to trimming and J lost 2 bases; unmatched junction nucleotides: 7. Looked up from germline, CDR1 is SGDLS and CDR2 is YYNGEE. The CDR3 bases are TGTGCCAGCAGCGTATCGTCGAACAGGGGGCAAGAGACCCAGTACTTC. Translated, it gives CASSVSSNRGQETQYF.

The V gene is TRBV4-1, the J gene TRBJ2-1; 8 bases align to TRBD1. The CDR3 covers 15 residues. With 4 bases clipped from V and 7 bases from J, the junction kept 9 bases outside the gene matches. The germline gives CDR1 MGHRA, CDR2 YSYEKL. The CDR3 DNA is TGCGCCAGCAGCCTCATAGCAGGGGGCGAAAATGAGCAGTTCTTC. Translating gives CASSLIAGGENEQFF.

This CDR3 reads CASSPSIDEQFF. The CDR3 bases are TGTGCCAGCAGCCCGAGCATCGATGAGCAGTTCTTC. The chain links TRBV12-3 or TRBV12-4 to TRBJ2-1, with D unclear. V was cut by 6 bases and J by 8 bases, with 11 bases left in between. CDR3 length equals 12 residues.

J is TRBJ2-1 and V is TRBV5-1, with 10 bases aligning to TRBD2. Germline lookup yields CDR1 SGHRS and CDR2 YFSETQ. The V gene end was trimmed by 4 bases and the J gene end by 8 bases; junction bases not matched to a gene: 18. CDR3 length equals 18 residues. CDR3: CASSPEGPWGLAFHEQFF. In nucleotides, the CDR3 is TGCGCCAGCAGCCCGGAAGGCCCGTGGGGACTAGCGTTCCATGAGCAGTTCTTC.

This clonotype occurred many times. V and J are TRBV20-1 and TRBJ2-6, with D hard to call. From germline, CDR1 is DFQATT and CDR2 SNEGSKA (reference sequence). The CDR3 consists of 17 residues. V shed 6 bases and J shed 0 bases, with 18 bases lying between them. CDR3 DNA sequence: TGCAGTGCCACAGACTCGTCCTCTAGCTCTGGGGCCAACGTCCTGACTTTC. It is translated as CSATDSSSSSGANVLTF.

This clonotype was detected only a few times. The CDR3: CASSQGTSGISIVDTQYF. The CDR3 coding sequence is TGCGCCAGCAGCCAAGGGACTAGCGGGATAAGTATCGTGGATACGCAGTATTTT. The chain couples TRBV4-1 to TRBJ2-3, with 12 bases identical to TRBD2. Germline CDR1 is MGHRA and CDR2 is YSYEKL. The V segment lost 1 base and the J segment 6 bases; nucleotides outside the gene matches: 11. The CDR3 contains 18 residues.

This clonotype was counted a few times. The chain has TRBV20-1 and TRBJ2-7, with D hard to call. CDR3 size: 14 residues. The V and J ends lost 1 base and 9 bases respectively, with 19 bases between them. Germline V gives CDR1 DFQATT, CDR2 SNEGSKA (reference sequence). The CDR3 loop is CSARANSIWIGQYF. The CDR3 region has the DNA TGCAGTGCTAGAGCCAATAGCATCTGGATCGGGCAGTACTTC.

The genes are TRBV20-1 and TRBJ2-3, with D unresolved. The V gene's germline CDR1 is DFQATT and CDR2 SNEGSKA (reference sequence). CDR3 length equals 11 residues. The germline V and J ends were trimmed by 6 bases and 2 bases, with 6 bases remaining between them. CDR3 sequence (DNA): TGCAGTGCAAAGAACACAGATACGCAGTATTTT. This encodes CSAKNTDTQYF.

In this sample, this clonotype turned up a few times. This chain connects TRBV27 to TRBJ2-7; D might be TRBD1 (7 bases). Per the germline V gene, CDR1 is MNHEY and CDR2 is SMNVEV (reference sequence). The CDR3 spans 16 residues. V lost 2 bases, J lost 1 base, and 15 bases lay in between. The CDR3 DNA reads TGTGCCAGCAGTTTAAGGGGGCTAGCGAGGTCCTACGAGCAGTACTTC. Translated, it gives CASSLRGLARSYEQYF.

This clonotype was counted only a few times. V usage is TRBV12-3 or TRBV12-4 and J usage is TRBJ2-3; 7 nucleotides agree with TRBD1. The CDR3 sequence is 15 residues long. V was pared by 5 bases and J by 3 bases, with 8 bases of the junction left unmatched. The CDR3: CASSDQLQGTDTQYF. The CDR3 nucleotides are TGTGCCAGCAGTGACCAACTACAGGGGACAGATACGCAGTATTTT.

This clonotype was counted many times. The chain joins TRBV27 to TRBJ1-2; D is ambiguous. This CDR3 region has 15 residues. Germline-derived CDR1 and CDR2 are MNHEY and SMNVEV (reference sequence). Trimming stripped 5 bases from V and 0 bases from J, with 13 bases between. CDR3 coding DNA: TGTGCCAGCAGTCCGTCCTACAGCGCTAACTATGGCTACACCTTC. Protein: CASSPSYSANYGYTF.

This rearrangement joins TRBV5-1 to TRBJ2-2; 12 bases align to TRBD1. This CDR3 region has 17 residues. The V gene's germline CDR1 is SGHRS and CDR2 YFSETQ. The V gene end was trimmed by 1 base and the J gene end by 6 bases; junction bases not matched to a gene: 7. Here the CDR3 DNA reads TGCGCCAGCAGCTTGCATTTTGGGACAGGGGGCTCCGGGGAGCTGTTTTTT. It translates to CASSLHFGTGGSGELFF.

In DNA, the CDR3 is TGTGCCAGCAGCAAAGGCCACGACAGGGCCCAACGAAGAAAGGCTGAGCAGTACTTC. This sequence encodes CASSKGHDRAQRRKAEQYF. This rearrangement joins TRBV21-1 to TRBJ2-7; TRBD1 is the table's D call, not checked against the DNA. TRBV21-1 is listed as a pseudogene. The CDR3 covers 19 residues.

This clonotype was seen only a few times. The chain is built from TRBV4-2 and TRBJ1-1; possibly TRBD1 for D (5 bases). V shed 1 base and J shed 0 bases, with 9 bases lying between them. The CDR3 runs to 15 residues. Germline V gene data show CDR1 as LGHNA and CDR2 as YNFKEQ. Written as DNA, the CDR3 is TGTGCCAGCAGCCAAGTGGCGACAGTGAACACTGAAGCTTTCTTT. It yields the protein CASSQVATVNTEAFF.

J is TRBJ1-1 and V is TRBV5-1; 7 bases align to TRBD1. The CDR3 is made up of 14 amino acids. Germline CDR1 is SGHRS and CDR2 is YFSETQ. V lost 1 base and J lost 5; bases outside the gene matches: 5. Written as DNA, the CDR3 is TGCGCCAGCAGCTTGCCACAGGGGACGACTGAAGCTTTCTTT. Translation: CASSLPQGTTEAFF.